This is a list of T cell receptor beta chains from one sample in a study of chemoradiotherapy in HPV16-positive cancers. The protocol was immunoSEQ multiplex PCR, while the TCRdb copy is restricted to in-frame clones and leaves out a portion. The table lists just over 7,500 clones, approximately 83% of them singletons, with almost 3% in the top ten. This material consisted of blood, taken from a patient who underwent chemoradiotherapy. These receptors were obtained from a human donor with HPV-associated anogenital cancer. Both conserved end residues are part of each CDR3. The order of the fields is clone size, V gene, D gene, J gene, CDR3 protein, CDR3 DNA. D genes are given only for firm matches. The size field is filled for only some rows; it gives once, few, many or a size class.

.,TRBV7-9,TRBD2,TRBJ2-7,CASSSGTSGGAAYEQYF,TGTGCCAGCAGCTCCGGGACTAGCGGGGGGGCCGCCTACGAGCAGTACTTC
.,TRBV5-5,.,TRBJ2-1,CASSDPSRGMNEQFF,TGTGCCAGCAGCGACCCCTCGCGGGGCATGAATGAGCAGTTCTTC
.,TRBV27,TRBD1,TRBJ1-6,CASSSGQVVSLHF,TGTGCCAGCAGCTCGGGACAGGTGGTTTCCCTCCACTTT
.,TRBV19,TRBD2,TRBJ2-3,CASSSGSRGALTDTQYF,TGTGCCAGTAGTAGTGGATCGCGGGGGGCCCTCACAGATACGCAGTATTTT
.,TRBV5-1,.,TRBJ2-5,CASKGQTGQETQYF,TGCGCCAGCAAGGGGCAGACAGGCCAAGAGACCCAGTACTTC
.,TRBV18,.,TRBJ2-4,CASSRDSAWVAKNIQYF,TGTGCCAGCTCACGAGATTCCGCCTGGGTGGCCAAAAACATTCAGTACTTC
.,TRBV7-2,.,TRBJ1-1,CASSRITGIGNTEAFF,TGTGCCAGCAGCCGTATTACGGGTATAGGGAACACTGAAGCTTTCTTT
.,TRBV18,.,TRBJ1-4,CASSQVREELFF,TGTGCCAGCTCCCAGGTGAGGGAGGAACTGTTTTTT
.,TRBV6-5,.,TRBJ1-3,CASSSPSSPSGNTIYF,TGTGCCAGCAGTTCACCGAGTAGCCCCTCTGGAAACACCATATATTTT
once,TRBV19,.,TRBJ1-1,CASLPALGRHTEAFF,TGTGCCAGCCTCCCAGCGCTGGGGAGGCACACTGAAGCTTTCTTT
.,TRBV27,TRBD1,TRBJ2-7,CASSTTSGQGRYYEQYF,TGTGCCAGCAGTACCACATCAGGACAGGGGCGGTATTACGAGCAGTACTTC
once,TRBV6-6,.,TRBJ2-1,CASSYPSSRNEQFF,TGTGCCAGCAGTTACCCTTCTAGCAGAAATGAGCAGTTCTTC
few,TRBV18,TRBD1,TRBJ1-1,CASSRDTGEEAFF,TGTGCCAGCTCACGAGATACAGGGGAAGAGGCTTTCTTT
once,TRBV7-9,TRBD1,TRBJ2-2,CASRTGGIGTGELFF,TGTGCCAGCAGGACAGGGGGCATCGGCACCGGGGAGCTGTTTTTT
.,TRBV20-1,TRBD1,TRBJ2-5,CSARGLKTQYF,TGCAGTGCCAGGGGGCTGAAGACCCAGTACTTC
.,TRBV5-1,.,TRBJ2-7,CASSPTGYEQYF,TGCGCCAGCAGCCCCACAGGCTACGAGCAGTACTTC
.,TRBV6-1,TRBD2,TRBJ2-3,CAAISGGRIDTQYF,TGTGCCGCAATTAGCGGGGGGCGAATAGATACGCAGTATTTT
.,TRBV19,.,TRBJ1-2,CASSIDRLTRAGDGYTF,TGTGCCAGTAGTATAGATCGCCTAACACGCGCCGGAGATGGCTACACCTTC
.,TRBV4-1,.,TRBJ1-2,CASSQELVDRGYTF,TGCGCCAGCAGCCAAGAATTGGTTGATCGTGGCTACACCTTC
.,TRBV4-2,TRBD2,TRBJ2-1,CASSQISGGAGNEQFF,TGTGCCAGCAGCCAAATTAGCGGGGGGGCCGGCAATGAGCAGTTCTTC
.,TRBV19,TRBD2,TRBJ2-2,CASRVAGGPTGELFF,TGTGCCAGTAGGGTAGCGGGGGGGCCCACCGGGGAGCTGTTTTTT
.,TRBV9,.,TRBJ1-4,CASSVEGYEKLFF,TGTGCCAGCAGCGTAGAAGGGTATGAAAAACTGTTTTTT
.,TRBV29-1,.,TRBJ1-1,CSVARRGIGDTEAFF,TGCAGCGTAGCCCGAAGGGGGATTGGGGACACTGAAGCTTTCTTT
few,TRBV7-9,.,TRBJ1-2,CASSLAQGPGSAYGYTF,TGTGCCAGCAGCTTAGCGCAGGGACCCGGCTCGGCCTATGGCTACACCTTC
.,TRBV11-3,.,TRBJ2-1,CASSGWRDNEQFF,TGTGCCAGCAGCGGATGGCGGGACAATGAGCAGTTCTTC
.,TRBV7-9,.,TRBJ1-1,CASSSTGHLFEAFF,TGTGCCAGCAGCTCTACGGGACACCTCTTTGAAGCTTTCTTT
.,TRBV7-2,.,TRBJ2-3,CASSLSVGTDTQYF,TGTGCCAGCAGCTTAAGTGTTGGGACAGATACGCAGTATTTT
.,TRBV9,.,TRBJ1-2,CASSSEGPHYGYTF,TGTGCCAGCAGCTCAGAGGGACCCCACTATGGCTACACCTTC
.,TRBV5-8,TRBD1,TRBJ2-1,CASSLGQGTYNEQFF,TGTGCCAGCAGCTTGGGACAGGGCACCTACAATGAGCAGTTCTTC
.,TRBV6-5,.,TRBJ1-2,CASSATGYLYGYTF,TGTGCCAGCAGTGCCACAGGGTACCTCTATGGCTACACCTTC
.,TRBV15,.,TRBJ2-3,CATSRGGQAGGTQYF,TGTGCCACCAGCAGGGGGGGACAGGCGGGGGGTACGCAGTATTTT
.,TRBV5-1,.,TRBJ1-6,CASSPFGGDNSPLHF,TGCGCCAGCAGCCCTTTTGGAGGGGATAATTCACCCCTCCACTTT
.,TRBV6-1,.,TRBJ1-1,CASTESGNTEAFF,TGTGCCAGCACCGAATCGGGGAACACTGAAGCTTTCTTT
.,TRBV28,.,TRBJ2-1,CASSIKTLQDFNSYNEQFF,TGTGCCAGCAGTATCAAGACATTACAGGACTTTAACTCCTACAATGAGCAGTTCTTC
.,TRBV5-1,TRBD1,TRBJ2-5,CASRHRTGGFVETQYF,TGCGCCAGCAGGCACCGGACAGGGGGTTTTGTGGAGACCCAGTACTTC
.,TRBV10-2,.,TRBJ2-7,CATLEGTGRDEQYF,TGCGCCACTTTGGAGGGGACGGGAAGGGACGAGCAGTACTTC
.,TRBV19,.,TRBJ1-3,CASSIAAGDSGNTIYF,TGTGCCAGTAGTATTGCCGCAGGGGACTCTGGAAACACCATATATTTT
.,TRBV18,.,TRBJ2-1,CASSPYKTESEQFF,TGTGCCAGCTCGCCTTATAAGACGGAAAGTGAGCAGTTCTTC
.,TRBV16,.,TRBJ2-2,CASSQSIRARPGELFF,.
.,TRBV10-1,.,TRBJ2-6,CASSEPQTSGANVLTF,TGCGCCAGCAGTGAGCCACAAACCTCTGGGGCCAACGTCCTGACTTTC
.,TRBV19,TRBD1,TRBJ2-7,CASSIRTGRSYEQYF,TGTGCCAGTAGCATCCGGACAGGGCGCTCCTACGAGCAGTACTTC
few,TRBV5-1,.,TRBJ2-7,CASSLDRESPHF,TGCGCCAGCAGCCTCGACAGAGAAAGCCCTCACTTC
few,TRBV6-5,TRBD1,TRBJ2-2,CATLQGGGTGELFF,TGTGCCACCTTACAGGGGGGTGGCACCGGGGAGCTGTTTTTT
.,TRBV5-6,.,TRBJ2-3,CASSLASPTDTQYF,TGTGCCAGCAGCTTGGCTAGCCCCACAGATACGCAGTATTTT
.,TRBV28,.,TRBJ1-2,CASSLEAGAGREYGYTF,TGTGCCAGCAGTTTGGAGGCAGGAGCGGGGAGAGAGTATGGCTACACCTTC
.,TRBV20-1,TRBD1,TRBJ1-1,CSAPRNRGAFF,TGCAGTGCTCCCCGGAACAGGGGAGCTTTCTTT
.,TRBV5-5,.,TRBJ1-5,CASSSIWEGRNNQPQHF,TGTGCCAGCAGCTCGATATGGGAGGGACGGAACAATCAGCCCCAGCATTTT
.,TRBV27,.,TRBJ1-1,CASSPWGRGDTEAFF,TGTGCCAGCAGTCCGTGGGGTCGTGGGGACACTGAAGCTTTCTTT
.,TRBV7-2,.,TRBJ1-2,CASNLNYGYTF,TGTGCCAGCAACCTCAATTATGGCTACACCTTC
.,TRBV7-6,TRBD2,TRBJ2-5,CASSFLPNGGEGETQYF,TGTGCCAGCAGCTTTTTACCTAACGGGGGGGAAGGAGAGACCCAGTACTTC
.,TRBV6-1,.,TRBJ1-3,CASSEAQQGMNTIYF,TGTGCCAGCAGTGAAGCGCAGCAGGGGATGAACACCATATATTTT
.,TRBV10-3,.,TRBJ2-5,CAISGGEETQYF,TGTGCCATCAGTGGGGGGGAAGAGACCCAGTACTTC
once,TRBV29-1,TRBD2,TRBJ2-2,CSVATNAGTSGGYLTGELFF,TGCAGCGTCGCCACCAACGCCGGGACTAGCGGGGGCTACTTAACCGGGGAGCTGTTTTTT
.,TRBV6-5,.,TRBJ2-5,CASRLSGGGQETQYF,TGTGCCAGCAGACTTTCAGGGGGAGGCCAAGAGACCCAGTACTTC
.,TRBV7-2,TRBD1,TRBJ1-5,CASSLGQGSNQPQHF,TGTGCCAGCAGCTTAGGACAGGGGAGCAATCAGCCCCAGCATTTT
.,TRBV19,.,TRBJ1-6,CASSNSAPRYSPLHF,TGTGCCAGTAGTAACTCGGCTCCCCGGTATTCACCCCTCCACTTT
.,TRBV6-6,TRBD1,TRBJ1-2,CASSDRVDNYGYTF,TGTGCCAGCAGTGACAGGGTCGATAACTATGGCTACACCTTC